A single sample gave rise to the 28 T cell receptor beta chains below, sequenced in a study of cytomegalovirus exposure and HLA in healthy donors. PCR used 60 Vbeta primers and 13 Jbeta primers. Clones were read by immunoSEQ multiplex PCR, and TCRdb kept only the in-frame ones, dropping some. The sample holds about 100,000 clones, 65% to 80% seen once. Sequenced sample: PBMCs. These receptors all stem from a middle-aged woman in good health and CMV-seronegative.

The V call is TRBV14, the J call TRBJ2-3, with 7 bases that match TRBD1. Germline CDR1 is SGHDN and CDR2 is FVKESK. Trimming cost V 4 bases and J 6 bases; bases outside gene matches: 4. This CDR3 is 13 amino acids long. The CDR3 nucleotides read TGTGCCAGCAGCCTACAGGGGTTGGATACGCAGTATTTT. Protein product: CASSLQGLDTQYF.

This chain links TRBV30 with TRBJ1-1, with 11 positions matching TRBD1. V shed 5 bases and J 0 bases; nucleotides not matched to a gene: 20. The CDR3 is 20 residues long. The germline V gene encodes CDR1 GTSNPN and CDR2 SVGIG (reference sequence). The CDR3 here is CAWATIRTGGSSLMNTEAFF. CDR3 DNA: TGTGCCTGGGCCACCATTCGGACAGGGGGCAGTTCCCTAATGAACACTGAAGCTTTCTTT.

This clone is a singleton in its sample. The chain employs TRBV18 and TRBJ1-3; D is unclear. In germline, CDR1 is KGHSH, CDR2 LQKENI. The CDR3 contains 17 residues. Trimming shortened V by 6 bases and J by 0 bases, and 18 bases separated the two germline ends. The CDR3 sequence: CASSQVRPGSSGNTIYF. CDR3 DNA sequence: TGTGCCAGCTCCCAAGTCAGGCCGGGAAGCTCTGGAAACACCATATATTTT.

This chain joins TRBV4-2 and TRBJ2-2; tentative D call: TRBD2 (5 bases). The V gene lost 1 base and the J gene lost 1 base, with 10 bases spanning the gap. CDR3 length: 16 residues. Per germline, CDR1 LGHNA and CDR2 YNFKEQ. This chain's CDR3 is CASSQAAGRNTGELFF. Written as DNA, the CDR3 is TGTGCCAGCAGCCAAGCTGCGGGCAGGAACACCGGGGAGCTGTTTTTT.

CDR3 nucleotide sequence: TGCGCCAGCAGCCTCCGGGACACCTCCTACGAGCAGTACTTC. This codes for CASSLRDTSYEQYF. V usage is TRBV4-1 and J usage is TRBJ2-5; D is perhaps TRBD1 (6 bases). The last part of the DNA fits TRBJ2-7 better; the J call may be wrong. Per germline, CDR1 MGHRA and CDR2 YSYEKL. CDR3 length equals 14 residues.

The chain links TRBV29-1 to TRBJ2-7, with 10 bases matching TRBD2. CDR1 is SQVTM and CDR2 is ANQGSEA in the germline V gene. The CDR3 has 14 residues. V shed 4 bases, J shed 5 bases, and the junction held 8 bases outside the gene matches. The CDR3: CSVGWASGGDEQYF. In DNA, the CDR3 is TGCAGCGTTGGTTGGGCTAGCGGGGGTGACGAGCAGTACTTC.

The table lists this clone with a count of one. This sequence joins TRBV28 and TRBJ2-5, with 7 nucleotides matching TRBD1. Germline V gene data show CDR1 as MDHEN and CDR2 as SYDVKM. V shed 6 bases and J 5 bases; nucleotides not matched to a gene: 12. The CDR3 covers 15 residues. CDR3 DNA: TGTGCCAGCAGCCGGACAGGAGTCACCAGGGAGACCCAGTACTTC. It is translated as CASSRTGVTRETQYF.

This clone was seen just once. The V gene is TRBV30, the J gene TRBJ2-2, with a possible D match to TRBD1 (6 bases). Germline values: CDR1 GTSNPN, CDR2 SVGIG (reference sequence). The CDR3 covers 11 residues. Trimming pared 4 bases from V and 6 bases from J, leaving 6 bases between. For the CDR3, the DNA is TGTGCCTGGAACAGGGCCGGGGAGCTGTTTTTT. Its protein is CAWNRAGELFF.

This clone was observed a handful of times. The sample holds other DNA sequences that translate to the same CDR3. This chain connects TRBV28 to TRBJ2-7; 7 positions match TRBD1. J lost 7 bases, V lost 2 bases, and 5 bases had no gene match. The CDR3 contains 13 residues. Germline V lookup: CDR1 MDHEN, CDR2 SYDVKM. This CDR3 reads CASSLGQALEQYF. For the CDR3, the DNA is TGTGCCAGCAGTTTAGGACAGGCCCTGGAGCAGTACTTC.

The chain links TRBV15 to TRBJ2-3, with TRBD2 as a possible D gene (6 bases). The CDR3 extends over 16 amino acids. With 5 bases removed from V and 0 bases from J, the gap between germline ends came to 15 bases. Germline assignment: CDR1 LNHNV and CDR2 YYDKDF (reference sequence). CDR3 region: CATSGRLVPSTDTQYF. CDR3 nucleotides: TGTGCCACCAGCGGCCGACTAGTCCCTAGCACAGATACGCAGTATTTT.

This clone turned up a few times. This chain connects TRBV9 to TRBJ2-1; 9 bases map to TRBD1. The CDR3 runs 15 residues. J was trimmed by 7 bases and V by 2 bases; bases with no gene match: 7. Germline lookup yields CDR1 SGDLS and CDR2 YYNGEE. CDR3 bases: TGTGCCAGCAGCGTCACAGGGGGCAGGAGGAATGAGCAGTTCTTC. Protein product: CASSVTGGRRNEQFF.

This clone was observed a handful of times. The chain uses TRBV30 and TRBJ1-6, with a possible D match to TRBD1 (5 bases). The CDR3 runs 15 residues. Germline CDR1 GTSNPN, CDR2 SVGIG (reference sequence). Trimming took off 0 bases at V and 7 bases at J, with 13 bases between the two ends. In DNA, the CDR3 is TGTGCCTGGAGTGTTGAGGCAGGGTCAAATTCACCCCTCCACTTT. As protein: CAWSVEAGSNSPLHF.

The chain recombines TRBV5-1 with TRBJ1-1; no reliable D call. CDR1 and CDR2 from the germline V gene are SGHRS and YFSETQ. V gave up 4 bases and J gave up 0 bases, with 19 bases separating them. The CDR3 is made up of 17 amino acids. For the CDR3, the DNA is TGCGCCAGCAGCCGGTTGTCCCCGCGTATAATGAACACTGAAGCTTTCTTT. It codes for CASSRLSPRIMNTEAFF. The whole variable domain, filled in from reference TRBV5-1 and TRBJ1-1, reads KAGVTQTPRYLIKTRGQQVTLSCSPISGHRSVSWYQQTPGQGLQFLFEYFSETQRNKGNFPGRFSGRQFSNSRSEMNVSTLELGDSALYLCASSRLSPRIMNTEAFFGQGTRLTVV.

This chain joins TRBV7-9 and TRBJ1-6; 7 bases are a match to TRBD1. J lost 0 bases, V lost 5 bases, and 4 bases had no gene match. Germline loops: CDR1 SEHNR, CDR2 FQNEAQ (reference sequence). This CDR3 has 16 residues. CDR3 sequence (DNA): TGTGCCAGCAGCCTGGGACAGAGCTCCTATAATTCACCCCTCCACTTT. Its translation is CASSLGQSSYNSPLHF.

The genes are TRBV6-5 and TRBJ2-3; 9 bases align to TRBD2. Germline CDR1 MNHEY, CDR2 SVGAGI. The junction had 3 bases not matched to a gene; V was cut back by 0 bases and J by 2 bases. This CDR3 has 16 amino acids. The DNA for the CDR3 is TGTGCCAGCAGTTACTCTAGCGGGGGCCCCACAGATACGCAGTATTTT. It is translated as CASSYSSGGPTDTQYF.

V usage is TRBV30 and J usage is TRBJ1-1, with TRBD1 matching over 10 bases. V gave up 6 bases and J gave up 9 bases; unmatched junction bases: 13. Germline CDR1 is GTSNPN and CDR2 is SVGIG (reference sequence). This CDR3 comprises 14 residues. The CDR3 is CACGGQGRFSKAFF. The CDR3 DNA follows: TGTGCCTGTGGGGGACAGGGGAGATTCAGCAAAGCTTTCTTT. Complete variable domain (other parts from reference TRBV30 and TRBJ1-1): SQTIHQWPATLVQPVGSPLSLECTVEGTSNPNLYWYRQAAGRGLQLLFYSVGIGQISSEVPQNLSASRPQDRQFILSSKKLLLSDSGFYLCACGGQGRFSKAFFGQGTRLTVV.

The V gene is TRBV5-4, the J gene TRBJ1-6, with D unclear. This CDR3 has 15 amino acids. Germline CDR1 and CDR2: SGHNT and YYREEE (reference sequence). The V end lost 5 bases, the J end lost 0 bases, and 9 bases lay between the germline ends. The CDR3 here is CASSPDISYNSPLHF. In DNA form, the CDR3 reads TGTGCCAGCAGTCCCGACATCTCCTATAATTCACCCCTCCACTTT. Full variable domain (outside the CDR3, taken from reference TRBV5-4 and TRBJ1-6): ETGVTQSPTHLIKTRGQQVTLRCSSQSGHNTVSWYQQALGQGPQFIFQYYREEENGRGNFPPRFSGLQFPNYSSELNVNALELDDSALYLCASSPDISYNSPLHFGNGTRLTVT.

This chain connects TRBV29-1 to TRBJ1-5, with D maybe TRBD1 (5 bases). Germline lookup yields CDR1 SQVTM and CDR2 ANQGSEA. The CDR3 covers 13 residues. V was clipped by 4 bases and J by 4 bases, with 11 bases between them. The CDR3: CSVAPGINQPQHF. CDR3 in DNA: TGCAGCGTTGCCCCAGGGATTAATCAGCCCCAGCATTTT.

The V gene is TRBV27, the J gene TRBJ2-1; the D gene is possibly TRBD1 (6 bases). The CDR3 runs 14 residues. CDR1 is MNHEY, CDR2 SMNVEV, per germline (reference sequence). V lost 3 bases, J lost 6 bases, and 12 bases lay in between. The chain's CDR3 is CASSFVGGGNEQFF. DNA for the CDR3: TGTGCCAGCAGTTTTGTAGGGGGTGGCAATGAGCAGTTCTTC.

CDR3 loop: CATQQGASGNTIYF. The DNA of the CDR3 is TGTGCCACTCAACAGGGGGCCTCTGGAAACACCATATATTTT. The chain has TRBV10-3 and TRBJ1-3, with 9 bases aligning to TRBD1. The length of the CDR3 is 14 residues. The germline V gene has CDR1 ENHRY and CDR2 SYGVKD. With 10 bases clipped from V and 0 bases from J, the junction kept 4 bases outside the gene matches.

V gene TRBV30 combines with J gene TRBJ2-1; possible D gene TRBD1, 6 bases. Deletions cut 2 bases from V and 8 bases from J, with 13 bases between. The CDR3 is 13 residues long. Germline loops: CDR1 GTSNPN, CDR2 SVGIG (reference sequence). The CDR3 is CAWSWGLGDEQFF. The CDR3, as DNA: TGTGCCTGGAGTTGGGGGCTTGGGGATGAGCAGTTCTTC.

The table lists this clone with a count of one. The chain carries TRBV11-2 and TRBJ2-5, with no clear D. Deletions cut 6 bases from V and 2 bases from J, with 13 bases between. The CDR3 contains 14 residues. The germline gives CDR1 SGHAT, CDR2 FQNNGV. This CDR3 reads CASRQDYPQETQYF. CDR3 nucleotide sequence: TGTGCCAGCAGGCAGGATTACCCGCAAGAGACCCAGTACTTC.

This chain uses TRBV5-5 with TRBJ1-4; D is unresolved. CDR3 length: 15 residues. Trimming took off 1 base at V and 0 bases at J, with 7 bases between the two ends. CDR1 is SGHKS, CDR2 YYEKEE, per germline (reference sequence). The DNA for the CDR3 is TGTGCCAGCAGCTTGAACAGAGCAACTAATGAAAAACTGTTTTTT. Translated: CASSLNRATNEKLFF.

The V gene is TRBV5-1, the J gene TRBJ1-2, with D possibly TRBD1 on 5 matching bases. Germline CDR1 SGHRS, CDR2 YFSETQ. This CDR3 is 12 amino acids long. Trimming stripped 4 bases from V and 8 bases from J, with 12 bases between. The CDR3 DNA is TGCGCCAGCAGCGCGCAGGGCTACGGCTACACCTTC. Translating gives CASSAQGYGYTF.

This chain links TRBV7-9 with TRBJ2-1; the D gene is possibly TRBD1 (6 bases). This CDR3 is 17 amino acids long. Germline-derived CDR1 and CDR2 are SEHNR and FQNEAQ (reference sequence). Trimming cost V 5 bases and J 0 bases, with 17 bases left between them. The DNA for the CDR3 is TGTGCCAGCAGCATAGGGACACCGAAACGCTCCTACAATGAGCAGTTCTTC. Protein sequence: CASSIGTPKRSYNEQFF.

The J gene is TRBJ2-1, the V gene TRBV6-1, with D maybe TRBD2 (6 bases). With 1 base removed from V and 3 bases from J, the gap between germline ends came to 10 bases. This CDR3 is built from 15 residues. Germline-derived CDR1 and CDR2 are MNHNS and SASEGT. CDR3 in amino acids: CASSEETRNYNEQFF. CDR3 sequence (DNA): TGTGCCAGCAGTGAAGAGACTAGGAACTACAATGAGCAGTTCTTC.

The gene calls are TRBV5-1 and TRBJ1-1; 7 nucleotides align to TRBD1. CDR1 and CDR2 from the germline V gene are SGHRS and YFSETQ. CDR3 size: 15 residues. V trimming: 4 bases; J trimming: 4 bases; junction bases outside the gene matches: 10. DNA of the CDR3: TGCGCCAGCAGCGGTATGACAGGGACGGGCACTGAAGCTTTCTTT. Its translation is CASSGMTGTGTEAFF.

A single count supports this clone. The chain couples TRBV5-4 to TRBJ2-5; 8 bases agree with TRBD2. Germline V gene sequence: CDR1 SGHNT, CDR2 YYREEE (reference sequence). The J segment lost 11 bases and the V segment lost 4 bases, leaving 16 bases of the junction unmatched. CDR3 length: 15 amino acids. In nucleotides, the CDR3 is TGTGCCAGCAGCGGCGGACTAGCCCCTTCGCATGAGCAGTACTTC. Protein product: CASSGGLAPSHEQYF.